This paragraph covers one T cell receptor beta chain sequence. Its antigen is currently unknown. A clone one base away is much larger, so this may be a read error. RNA transcripts were the source from which TCR beta CDR3 regions were amplified. RT-PCR was first run with HTBI primers, then multiplex PCR in a second round. Each CDR3 protein is one row after TCRdb ran MiXCR on the multiplex PCR reads. The profile shows a few hundred thousand distinct CDR3 sequences, about 17% of them singletons. This record comes from a study of Graves' ophthalmopathy and Graves' hyperthyroidism. At the level of the study: Peripheral blood was gathered at the point of initial diagnosis, before any treatment started. General study results and limits: With about 86% sensitivity and 81.08% specificity, a 13-signature model separated ophthalmopathy from stable hyperthyroidism. In blood, most expanded thyroid clonotypes above 0.001 frequency were also detected.

After removal of 7 bases from V and 3 bases from J, the junction contained 5 bases not matched to a gene. The CDR3 contains 14 residues. This receptor was identified in an adult woman with stable Graves' hyperthyroidism. Sequenced sample: peripheral blood. This sequence joins TRBV12-3 or TRBV12-4 and TRBJ1-5; 8 positions agree with TRBD1. Written as DNA, the CDR3 is TGTGCCAGCACCCAGGACAGGGACAATCAGCCCCAGCATTTT. Translating it yields CASTQDRDNQPQHF.